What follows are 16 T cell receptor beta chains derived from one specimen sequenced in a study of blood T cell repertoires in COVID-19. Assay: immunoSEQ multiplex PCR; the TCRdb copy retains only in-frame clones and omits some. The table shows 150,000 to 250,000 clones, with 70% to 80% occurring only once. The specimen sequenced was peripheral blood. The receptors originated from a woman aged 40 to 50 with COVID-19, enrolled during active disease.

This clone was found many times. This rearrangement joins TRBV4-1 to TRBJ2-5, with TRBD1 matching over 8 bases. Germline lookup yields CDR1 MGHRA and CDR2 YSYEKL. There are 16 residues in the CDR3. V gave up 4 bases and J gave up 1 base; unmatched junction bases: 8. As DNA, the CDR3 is TGCGCCAGCAGCCGCCTCCCCGGACAGGGCCAAGAGACCCAGTACTTC. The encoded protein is CASSRLPGQGQETQYF.

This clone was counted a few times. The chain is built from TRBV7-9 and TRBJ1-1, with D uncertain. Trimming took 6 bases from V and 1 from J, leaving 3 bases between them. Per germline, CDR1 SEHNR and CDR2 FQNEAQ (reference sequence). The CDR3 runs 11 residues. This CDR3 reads CASSRNTEAFF. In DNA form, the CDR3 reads TGTGCCAGCAGTCGGAACACTGAAGCTTTCTTT.

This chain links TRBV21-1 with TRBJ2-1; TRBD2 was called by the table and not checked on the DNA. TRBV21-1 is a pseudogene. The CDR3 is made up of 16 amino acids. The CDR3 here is CASSKGTNNSNNEQFF. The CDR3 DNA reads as TGTGCCAGCAGCAAAGGGACTAACAATTCCAACAATGAGCAGTTCTTC.

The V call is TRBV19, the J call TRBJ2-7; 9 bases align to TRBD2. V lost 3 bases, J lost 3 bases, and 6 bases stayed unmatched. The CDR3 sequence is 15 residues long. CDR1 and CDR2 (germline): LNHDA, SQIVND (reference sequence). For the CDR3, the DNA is TGTGCCAGTAGTATTAGCGGGGGAGAGGGCTACGAGCAGTACTTC. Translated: CASSISGGEGYEQYF.

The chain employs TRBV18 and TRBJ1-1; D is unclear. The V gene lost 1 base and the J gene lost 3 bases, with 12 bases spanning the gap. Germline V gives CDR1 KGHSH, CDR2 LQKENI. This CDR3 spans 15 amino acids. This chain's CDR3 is CASSPLVAGDTEAFF. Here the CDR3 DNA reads TGTGCCAGCTCACCACTCGTGGCCGGGGACACTGAAGCTTTCTTT.

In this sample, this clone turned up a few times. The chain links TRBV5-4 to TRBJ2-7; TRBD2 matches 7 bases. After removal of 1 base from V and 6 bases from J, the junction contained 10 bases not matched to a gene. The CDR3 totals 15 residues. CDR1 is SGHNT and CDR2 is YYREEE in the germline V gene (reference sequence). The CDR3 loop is CASSLLAGASREQYF. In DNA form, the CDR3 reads TGTGCCAGCAGCTTGCTGGCGGGAGCGAGCCGCGAGCAGTACTTC. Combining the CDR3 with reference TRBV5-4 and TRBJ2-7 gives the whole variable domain ETGVTQSPTHLIKTRGQQVTLRCSSQSGHNTVSWYQQALGQGPQFIFQYYREEENGRGNFPPRFSGLQFPNYSSELNVNALELDDSALYLCASSLLAGASREQYFGPGTRLTVT.

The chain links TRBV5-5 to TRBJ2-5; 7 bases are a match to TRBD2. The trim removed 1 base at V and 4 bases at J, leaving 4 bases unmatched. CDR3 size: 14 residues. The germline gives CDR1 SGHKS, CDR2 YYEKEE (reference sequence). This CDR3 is CASSLMTGGETQYF. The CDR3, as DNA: TGTGCCAGCAGCTTGATGACGGGGGGAGAGACCCAGTACTTC.

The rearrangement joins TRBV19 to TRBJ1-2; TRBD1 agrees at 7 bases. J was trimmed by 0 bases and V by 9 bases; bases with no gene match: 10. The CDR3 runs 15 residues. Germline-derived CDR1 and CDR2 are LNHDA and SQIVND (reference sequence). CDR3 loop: CASRDSHLTNYGYTF. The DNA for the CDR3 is TGTGCCAGCCGGGACAGCCATCTTACTAACTATGGCTACACCTTC.

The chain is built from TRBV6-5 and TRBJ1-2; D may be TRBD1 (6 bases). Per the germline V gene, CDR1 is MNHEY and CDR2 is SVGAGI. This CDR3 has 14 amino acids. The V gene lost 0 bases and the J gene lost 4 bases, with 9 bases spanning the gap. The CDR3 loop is CASSYSMGAYGYTF. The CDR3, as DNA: TGTGCCAGCAGTTACTCCATGGGGGCCTATGGCTACACCTTC.

The chain's CDR3 is CASSFGTPDTQYF. The CDR3 DNA reads as TGTGCCAGCAGCTTCGGGACACCCGATACGCAGTATTTT. The gene calls are TRBV9 and TRBJ2-3; possibly TRBD1 for D (6 bases). CDR3 length: 13 amino acids. The germline V gene has CDR1 SGDLS and CDR2 YYNGEE. Deletions cut 4 bases from V and 6 bases from J, with 12 bases between.

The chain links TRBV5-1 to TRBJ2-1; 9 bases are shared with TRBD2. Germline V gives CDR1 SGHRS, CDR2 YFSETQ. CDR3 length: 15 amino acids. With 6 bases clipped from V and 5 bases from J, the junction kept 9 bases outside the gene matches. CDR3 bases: TGCGCCAGCACGCCCTCGGCGGGGGGGCACAATGAGCAGTTCTTC. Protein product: CASTPSAGGHNEQFF.

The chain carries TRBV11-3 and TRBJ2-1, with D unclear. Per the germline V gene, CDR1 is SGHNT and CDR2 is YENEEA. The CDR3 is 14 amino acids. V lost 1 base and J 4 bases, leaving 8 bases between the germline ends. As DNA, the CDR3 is TGTGCCAGCAGCTTAGCCCCACGGTACAATGAGCAGTTCTTC. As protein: CASSLAPRYNEQFF. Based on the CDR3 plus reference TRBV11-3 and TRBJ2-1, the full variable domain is EAGVVQSPRYKIIEKKQPVAFWCNPISGHNTLYWYLQNLGQGPELLIRYENEEAVDDSQLPKDRFSAERLKGVDSTLKIQPAELGDSAVYLCASSLAPRYNEQFFGPGTRLTVL.

CDR3 in DNA: TGTGCCAGCAGCCGTTCTAATAGCGGGAGGGCCACAAAGACCCAGTACTTC. Translating gives CASSRSNSGRATKTQYF. V and J are TRBV7-2 and TRBJ2-5, with 11 bases identical to TRBD2. CDR3 length: 17 amino acids. Germline CDR1 reads SGHTA; CDR2 reads FQGNSA. V shed 5 bases, J shed 6 bases, and the junction held 14 bases outside the gene matches.

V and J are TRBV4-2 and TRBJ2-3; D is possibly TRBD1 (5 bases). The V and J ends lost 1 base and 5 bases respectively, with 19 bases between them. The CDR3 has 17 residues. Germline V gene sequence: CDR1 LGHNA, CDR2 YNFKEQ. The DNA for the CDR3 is TGTGCCAGCAGCCAAGCATTTCGTGGTGGGGCCAAAGATACGCAGTATTTT. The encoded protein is CASSQAFRGGAKDTQYF.

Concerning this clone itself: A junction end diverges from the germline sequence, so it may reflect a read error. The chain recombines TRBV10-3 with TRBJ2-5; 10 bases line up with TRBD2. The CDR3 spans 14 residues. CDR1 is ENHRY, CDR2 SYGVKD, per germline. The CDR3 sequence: CAISVLAGEESQYF. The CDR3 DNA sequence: TGTGCCATCAGTGTCCTAGCGGGGGAAGAGTCCCAGTACTTC.

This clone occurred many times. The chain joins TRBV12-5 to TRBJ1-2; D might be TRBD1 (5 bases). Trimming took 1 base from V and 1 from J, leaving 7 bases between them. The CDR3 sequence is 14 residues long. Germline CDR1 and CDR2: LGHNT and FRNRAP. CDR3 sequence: CASGLGQINYGYTF. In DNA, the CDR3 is TGTGCTAGTGGTTTGGGACAGATTAACTATGGCTACACCTTC.